Sequencing of this TCR beta chain was carried out in a study of blood T cell repertoires in COVID-19. On the study more broadly: Material from acute and convalescent COVID-19 was sourced from the United States, Italy and Spain.

Participants were aged roughly 18 to 100 years from roughly 25 US areas. Cohort placement rested on clinical history that participants reported themselves. Study processing details: Amplifying reference gene primers gave estimates of nucleated cell counts. The repertoire was sequenced with immunoSEQ multiplex PCR; TCRdb's copy has only in-frame clones and lacks some. V and J calls and clone size are those listed in that table; D and trimming were worked out from the DNA. This table holds some 230,000 clones, just under 85% found once. The germline V and J ends were trimmed by 2 bases and 5 bases, with 9 bases remaining between them. This CDR3 is built from 13 residues. From germline, CDR1 is SGHVS and CDR2 FNYEAQ.

Source material: PBMCs or T cells enriched from blood (not recorded which). This chain uses TRBV7-6 with TRBJ2-5; D unclear. This receptor was identified in a woman aged 35 to 49 with acute COVID-19. This CDR3 is CASSLTGYETQYF. Here the CDR3 DNA reads TGTGCCAGCAGCTTAACCGGGTATGAGACCCAGTACTTC.